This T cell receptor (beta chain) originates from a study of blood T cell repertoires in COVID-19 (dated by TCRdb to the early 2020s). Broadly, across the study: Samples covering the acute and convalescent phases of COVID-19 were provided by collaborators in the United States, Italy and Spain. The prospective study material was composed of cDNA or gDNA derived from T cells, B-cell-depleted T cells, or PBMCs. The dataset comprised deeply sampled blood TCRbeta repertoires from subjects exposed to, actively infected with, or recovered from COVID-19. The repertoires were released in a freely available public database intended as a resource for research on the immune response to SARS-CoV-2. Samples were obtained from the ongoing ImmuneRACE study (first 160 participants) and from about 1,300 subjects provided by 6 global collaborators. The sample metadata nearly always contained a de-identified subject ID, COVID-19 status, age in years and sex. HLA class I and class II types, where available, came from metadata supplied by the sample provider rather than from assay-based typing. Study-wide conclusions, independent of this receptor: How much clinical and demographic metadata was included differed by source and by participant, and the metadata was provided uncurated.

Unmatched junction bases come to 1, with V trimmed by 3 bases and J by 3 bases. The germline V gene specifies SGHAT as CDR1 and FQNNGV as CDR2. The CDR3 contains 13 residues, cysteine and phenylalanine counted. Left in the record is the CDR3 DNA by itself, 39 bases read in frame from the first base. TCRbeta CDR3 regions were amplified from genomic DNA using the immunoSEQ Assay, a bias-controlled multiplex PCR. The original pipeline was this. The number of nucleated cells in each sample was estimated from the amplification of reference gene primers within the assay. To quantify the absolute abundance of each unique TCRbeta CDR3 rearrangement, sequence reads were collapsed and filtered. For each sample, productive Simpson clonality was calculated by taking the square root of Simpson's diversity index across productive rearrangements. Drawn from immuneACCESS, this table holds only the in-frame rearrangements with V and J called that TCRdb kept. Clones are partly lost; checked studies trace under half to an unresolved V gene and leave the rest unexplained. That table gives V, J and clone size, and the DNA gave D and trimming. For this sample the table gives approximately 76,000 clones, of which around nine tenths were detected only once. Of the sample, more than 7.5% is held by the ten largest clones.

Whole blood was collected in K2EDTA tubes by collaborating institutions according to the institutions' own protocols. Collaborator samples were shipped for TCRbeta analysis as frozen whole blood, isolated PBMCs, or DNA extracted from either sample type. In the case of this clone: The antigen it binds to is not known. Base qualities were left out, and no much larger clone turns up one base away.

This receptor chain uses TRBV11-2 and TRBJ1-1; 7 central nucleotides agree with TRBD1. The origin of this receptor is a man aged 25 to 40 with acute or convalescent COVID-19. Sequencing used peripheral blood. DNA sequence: TGTGCCAGCAGCTTTAGGGGGCACACTGAAGCTTTCTTT. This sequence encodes CASSFRGHTEAFF.